This passage covers 4 T cell receptor beta chains from one sample sequenced in a study of T-cell memory formation after mild COVID-19. Via MiXCR, TCRdb re-called the 5' RACE reads, giving one row per CDR3 protein. The table has around 310,000 distinct CDR3 sequences, less than 25% seen once. Sequencing used PBMCs or a T cell subset sorted from them (not recorded which). These receptors were obtained from a man aged 18 to 29 who had mild COVID-19 (a few samples of this study predate the infection). Cell type and time point are not known.

This clonotype was recorded a few times. The chain joins TRBV4-2 to TRBJ1-1; TRBD1 agrees at 9 bases. Germline CDR1 reads LGHNA; CDR2 reads YNFKEQ. The CDR3 sequence is 15 residues long. J gave up 5 bases and V 5 bases, and 9 bases lay outside the gene matches. The CDR3 loop reads CASSVPGTGWTEAFF. The CDR3 region has the DNA TGTGCCAGCAGCGTGCCCGGGACAGGGTGGACTGAAGCTTTCTTT.

This clonotype was picked up a small number of times. This rearrangement joins TRBV6-5 to TRBJ2-3; a weak D match, TRBD2 (5 bases). The CDR3 is made up of 14 amino acids. Germline CDR1 reads MNHEY; CDR2 reads SVGAGI. V was shortened by 7 bases and J by 6 bases, with 17 bases between the two germline ends. CDR3 DNA: TGTGCCAGCACCAGCCACCGGACTCTGGATACGCAGTATTTT. Amino acid sequence: CASTSHRTLDTQYF.

This clonotype was seen a handful of times. This chain uses TRBV5-1 with TRBJ1-2; tentatively, D is TRBD1 (5 bases). V lost 0 bases to trimming and J lost 8 bases, with 11 bases between them. The CDR3 loop spans 13 amino acids. Germline-derived CDR1 and CDR2 are SGHRS and YFSETQ. CDR3 nucleotide sequence: TGCGCCAGCAGCTTGGTAGGGGCGCGAGGCTACACCTTC. The encoded protein is CASSLVGARGYTF.

This clonotype was counted a few times. V is TRBV12-3 or TRBV12-4 and J is TRBJ2-6; perhaps D is TRBD1 or TRBD2 (5 bases each). The ends were cut back, 6 bases at V and 0 bases at J, with 12 bases in the middle. The CDR3 contains 16 residues. CDR3 nucleotide sequence: TGTGCCAGCAGCCCCGGGACCTTCTCTGGGGCCAACGTCCTGACTTTC. This encodes CASSPGTFSGANVLTF.